One T cell receptor (beta chain) is described in this entry. Its antigen remains undetermined. Base qualities were left out, and no much larger clone turns up one base away. The Qiagen DNeasy kit was used to extract genomic DNA from unsorted PBMCs and from the negatively selected CD4+ and CD8+ fractions. TCR beta CDR3 regions were amplified by immunoSEQ multiplex PCR using primers annealing to V and J segments. A synthetic immune receptor repertoire was used to minimize amplification bias, and any residual bias was removed computationally once sequencing was done. On the study's bioinformatics: Repertoire diversity was quantified as the Shannon entropy index using custom Python scripts. Unsorted, CD4+ and CD8+ repertoires were analyzed separately, except in combined analyses where CD4+ and CD8+ sequences were merged in silico. A clone was considered expanded if an increase in frequency of at least 2-fold after treatment relative to C1D1 was found, and a pseudocount of 0.5 was applied to clones undetected at baseline. Singleton clones were defined as clones with 0 or 1 copy at C1D1, and non-singleton clones were defined as clones with 2 or more copies. Clones expanded in unsorted samples were assigned a CD4+, CD8+ or unknown annotation through matching of protein sequences in sorted samples from the same patient. Wilcoxon tests were applied to paired samples to test diversity changes from C1D1 to C4D1. The immuneACCESS repertoire file appears here via TCRdb, limited to in-frame rearrangements. These files lack a portion of the clones; in checked studies, under half of the deficit traces to unresolved V genes, and the cause of the others is not known. That table gives V, J and clone size, and the DNA gave D and trimming. The sample data list roughly 61,000 clones, and 75% to 90% of these were observed just once. The ten largest clones add up to 14% to 15% of the sample.

The sample belongs to a study of PD-1 blockade in classical Hodgkin lymphoma (TCRdb year 2020). Describing the broader study: Nivolumab dosing was 3 mg/kg intravenously every 2 weeks, continuing until either disease progression or unacceptable toxicity. To define a peripheral blood immune signature of response to PD-1 blockade in classical Hodgkin lymphoma, the study combined TCR beta sequencing with CyTOF. The paper's findings and limits, for the study overall: Diversity was lower in patients who began nivolumab less than 1 year after ASCT, so these patients were left out of later analyses to avoid confounding by immune reconstitution. Baseline TCR diversity was reported to be lower in newly diagnosed patients than in healthy donors and to be lower still in relapsed/refractory patients. Trial patients achieving complete response had baseline diversity similar to newly diagnosed patients, whereas partial responders and progressors had significantly lower diversity. Only a single clinical trial cohort was studied, and what caused the repertoire differences, possibly disease activity or prior therapy, remained undefined. A significant rise by C4D1 was seen in CD4+ but not CD8+ TCR diversity (p=0.0027 vs p=0.16), with the rise being most apparent in complete responders (p=0.02).

The V end loses 1 base and the J end loses 2 bases, and a stretch of 10 bases separates them. CDR1 is given as SGHRS and CDR2 as YFSETQ, both from the germline V gene. The CDR3 starts with the cysteine, ends with the phenylalanine, and has 15 residues. Only the CDR3 DNA stays, 45 bases, in frame from base 1. What this sample's time point label stands for: cycle 1 day 1 (C1D1), immediately before nivolumab initiation. Every trial patient had relapsed after autologous stem cell transplantation, and cohorts A, B and C differed in prior brentuximab vedotin exposure. A total of over 50 patients with relapsed/refractory classical Hodgkin lymphoma made up the trial cohort, and each patient's best overall response was complete response, partial response or progressive disease. Single-agent nivolumab was administered to trial patients in the multi-cohort phase II CheckMate 205 trial. An independent review committee assessed best overall response by applying the 2007 International Working Group response criteria. Trial PBMCs were collected immediately before nivolumab initiation (C1D1) and during therapy at cycle 2 day 1 and cycle 4 day 1. After peripheral blood was drawn into 8 mL Vacutainer Cell Preparation Tubes, PBMCs were isolated by centrifugation and then cryopreserved.

In this chain, TRBV5-1 is recombined with TRBJ1-3; the D gene identity is not certain. Material: peripheral blood mononuclear cells (PBMCs), obtained at baseline. The TCR sequence derives from a human donor with classical Hodgkin lymphoma. The CDR3 protein is CASSLTAPTGNTIYF. The sequenced DNA is TGCGCCAGCAGCTTGACAGCTCCTACTGGAAACACCATATATTTT.